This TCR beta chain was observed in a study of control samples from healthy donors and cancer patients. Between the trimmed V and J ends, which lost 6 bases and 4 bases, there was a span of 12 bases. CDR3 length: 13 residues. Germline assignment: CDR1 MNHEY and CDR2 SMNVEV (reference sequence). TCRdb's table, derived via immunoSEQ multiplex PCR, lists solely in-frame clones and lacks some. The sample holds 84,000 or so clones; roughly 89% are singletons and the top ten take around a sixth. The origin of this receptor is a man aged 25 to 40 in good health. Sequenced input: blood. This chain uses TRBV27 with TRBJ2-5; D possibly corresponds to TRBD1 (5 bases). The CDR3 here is CASSQGRRETQYF. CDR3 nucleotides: TGTGCCAGCAGCCAGGGAAGGAGAGAGACCCAGTACTTC.